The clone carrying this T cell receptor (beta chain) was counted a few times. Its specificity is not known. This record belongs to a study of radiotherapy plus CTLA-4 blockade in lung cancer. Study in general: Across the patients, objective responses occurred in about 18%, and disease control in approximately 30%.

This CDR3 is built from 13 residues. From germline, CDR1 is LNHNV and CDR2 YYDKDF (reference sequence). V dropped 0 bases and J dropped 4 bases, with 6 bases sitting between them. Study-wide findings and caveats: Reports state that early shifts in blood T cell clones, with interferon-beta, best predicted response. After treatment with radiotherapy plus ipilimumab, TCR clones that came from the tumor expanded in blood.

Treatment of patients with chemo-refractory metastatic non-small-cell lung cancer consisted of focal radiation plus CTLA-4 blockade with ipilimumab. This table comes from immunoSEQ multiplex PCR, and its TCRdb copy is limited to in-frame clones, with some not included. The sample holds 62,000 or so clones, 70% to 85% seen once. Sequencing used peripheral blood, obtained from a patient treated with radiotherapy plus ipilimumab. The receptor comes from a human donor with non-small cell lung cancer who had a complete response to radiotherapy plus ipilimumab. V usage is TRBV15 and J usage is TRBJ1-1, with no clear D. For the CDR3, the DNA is TGTGCCACCAGCAGAGATCGCCGCACTGAAGCTTTCTTT. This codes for CATSRDRRTEAFF.